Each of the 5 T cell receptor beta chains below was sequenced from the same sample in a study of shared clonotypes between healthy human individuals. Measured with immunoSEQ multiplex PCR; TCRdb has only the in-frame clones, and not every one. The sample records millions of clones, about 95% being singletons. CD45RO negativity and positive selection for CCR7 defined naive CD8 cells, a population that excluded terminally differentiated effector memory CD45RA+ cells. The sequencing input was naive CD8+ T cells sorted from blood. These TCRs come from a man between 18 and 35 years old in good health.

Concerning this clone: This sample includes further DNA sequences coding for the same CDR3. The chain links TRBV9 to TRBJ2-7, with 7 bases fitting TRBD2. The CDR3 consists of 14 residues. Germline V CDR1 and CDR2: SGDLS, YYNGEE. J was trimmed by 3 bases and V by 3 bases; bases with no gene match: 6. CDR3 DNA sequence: TGTGCCAGCAGCGCGGGGGGACGGGGCTACGAGCAGTACTTC. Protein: CASSAGGRGYEQYF.

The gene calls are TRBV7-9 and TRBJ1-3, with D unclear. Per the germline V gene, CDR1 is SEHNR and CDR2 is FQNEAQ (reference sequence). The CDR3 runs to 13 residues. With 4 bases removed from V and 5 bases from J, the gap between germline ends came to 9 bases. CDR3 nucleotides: TGTGCCAGCAGCTCCACGGAGCGAAACACCATATATTTT. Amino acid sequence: CASSSTERNTIYF. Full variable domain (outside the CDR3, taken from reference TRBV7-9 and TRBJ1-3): DTGVSQNPRHKITKRGQNVTFRCDPISEHNRLYWYRQTLGQGPEFLTYFQNEAQLEKSRLLSDRFSAERPKGSFSTLEIQRTEQGDSAMYLCASSSTERNTIYFGEGSWLTVV.

Here the CDR3 reads CATTPGGNQPQHF. The CDR3 coding sequence is TGTGCCACCACCCCAGGAGGCAATCAGCCCCAGCATTTT. The chain joins TRBV6-5 to TRBJ1-5; unclear D gene. Germline V gene data show CDR1 as MNHEY and CDR2 as SVGAGI. The V and J ends lost 10 bases and 2 bases respectively, with 12 bases between them. The CDR3 spans 13 residues.

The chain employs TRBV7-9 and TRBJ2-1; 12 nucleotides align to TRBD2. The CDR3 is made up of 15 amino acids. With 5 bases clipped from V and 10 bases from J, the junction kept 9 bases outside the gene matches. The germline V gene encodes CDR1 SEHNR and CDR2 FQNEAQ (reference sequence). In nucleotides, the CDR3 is TGTGCCAGCAGCCTAAGGACTAGCGGGGTACGGGAGCAGTTCTTC. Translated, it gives CASSLRTSGVREQFF. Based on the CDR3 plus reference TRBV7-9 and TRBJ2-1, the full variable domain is DTGVSQNPRHKITKRGQNVTFRCDPISEHNRLYWYRQTLGQGPEFLTYFQNEAQLEKSRLLSDRFSAERPKGSFSTLEIQRTEQGDSAMYLCASSLRTSGVREQFFGPGTRLTVL.

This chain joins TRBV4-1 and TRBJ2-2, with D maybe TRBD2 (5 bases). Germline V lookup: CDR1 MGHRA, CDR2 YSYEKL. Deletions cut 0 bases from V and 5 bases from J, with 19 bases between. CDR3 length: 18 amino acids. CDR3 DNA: TGCGCCAGCAGCCAAGATGAGGGCCTGGTCGTTGGAACCGGGGAGCTGTTTTTT. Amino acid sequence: CASSQDEGLVVGTGELFF.